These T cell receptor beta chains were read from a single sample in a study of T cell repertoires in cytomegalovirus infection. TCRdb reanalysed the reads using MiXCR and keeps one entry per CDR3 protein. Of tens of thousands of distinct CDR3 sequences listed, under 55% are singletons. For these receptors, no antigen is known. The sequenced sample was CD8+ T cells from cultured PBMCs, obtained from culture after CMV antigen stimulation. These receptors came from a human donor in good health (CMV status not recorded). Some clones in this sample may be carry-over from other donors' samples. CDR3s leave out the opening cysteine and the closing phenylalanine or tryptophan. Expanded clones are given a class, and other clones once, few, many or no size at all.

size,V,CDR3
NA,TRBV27,ASGNSGTELYGYT
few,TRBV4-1,ASSQDLGTQNTEAF
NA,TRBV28,ASSRDYGTYEQY
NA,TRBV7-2,ASSLSAGITDTQY
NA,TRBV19,ASSPHSTGARDTEAF
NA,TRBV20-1,SALRTRMNTGELF
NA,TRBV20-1,SARGVRADLYEQY
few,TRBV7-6,ASLGLPDRELF
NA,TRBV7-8,ASSLDNPGNEQY
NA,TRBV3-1,ATTSGGALTDEQF
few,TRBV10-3,ATGGGEAGNEQF
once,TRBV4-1,ASSQDPFSSGRVETQY
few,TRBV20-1,SARGRRGIQETQY
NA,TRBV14,ASSQGGRGAF